The clone carrying this T cell receptor beta chain turned up a few times. The antigen remains undetermined. Averaging approximately 0.11 L, one heparinised blood draw was given by each donor. Sorting with CD45RO/CCR7/CD25/CD127/CD95/CD27 yielded naive, central memory, regulatory and stem-like memory CD4+ cells. The record originates from a study of beta chain features in type 1 diabetes. Overall study findings and caveats: TCRB CDR3s from Type 1 diabetes patients were moderately but significantly shorter in all four CD4+ subsets. Insertion counts at VDJ junctions were lower in type 1 diabetes patients, who also showed more deletions there.

All of the isolated RNA was reverse transcribed, so expressed TCRB transcripts were sequenced. Produced via immunoSEQ multiplex PCR; TCRdb's table is partial and in-frame only. The sample contains about 450,000 clones, roughly 10% of which appear only once. Germline CDR1 reads SQVTM; CDR2 reads ANQGSEA. This CDR3 has 11 amino acids. V was trimmed by 7 bases and J by 4 bases, leaving 10 bases between them. The chain employs TRBV29-1 and TRBJ1-1, with D possibly TRBD1 on 6 matching bases. Sequenced input: naive CD4+ T cells from blood. This receptor was identified in a woman between 18 and 30 years old in good health. The CDR3 protein is CSGRGGTEAFF. The DNA for the CDR3 is TGCAGCGGACGAGGGGGCACTGAAGCTTTCTTT.